Below, one TCR beta chain is given with its context. Its cognate antigen is unknown. These data originate in a study of T-cell reconstitution after alpha-beta-depleted transplantation in children. Study conclusions and caveats: The main origin of T-cell counts and diversity one year after transplant was newly produced T cells. For some patients, TCRbeta diversity was high at day 60 because of recipient T cells and thymic progenitors that survived. Approximately two months post-transplant, alpha-beta T cells reportedly originated from several hundred expanded graft clones.

This CDR3 comprises 13 residues. V shed 3 bases and J shed 5 bases, with 13 bases lying between them. CDR1 is DFQATT and CDR2 is SNEGSKA in the germline V gene (reference sequence). Unique molecular identifiers were built into the TCRbeta library. MiXCR was run by TCRdb on the PCR reads, yielding one entry per CDR3 protein. The data contain about 420,000 distinct CDR3 sequences, around 15% of them singletons. This sequence was found in a boy in the first two years of life who had a stem cell transplant for Wiskott-Aldrich syndrome, so the T cells may come from the graft donor. Sequenced here: PBMCs, mostly from graft donor cells, sampled 360 days after TCRalphabeta/CD19-depleted stem cell transplant. The rearrangement joins TRBV20-1 to TRBJ2-5; D is unclear. CDR3 nucleotide sequence: TGCAGTGCTAGCCGCGGACCAGAGGAGACCCAGTACTTC. Encoded protein: CSASRGPEETQYF.